These T cell receptor beta chains were read from a single sample in a study of shared T cell receptors in the human thymus. Measured with immunoSEQ multiplex PCR; TCRdb has only the in-frame clones, and not every one. Among about 660,000 clones listed, 70% to 90% were seen once. These data are also associated with another study on human thymus T cells.

The sample was thymocytes. The receptors derive from a boy in the first two years of life with a congenital heart defect. The CDR3 runs from the conserved cysteine through the conserved F or W. Fields, in order: CDR3 protein, V gene, CDR3 length, clone size, J gene. Clone size appears in some rows only: once, few, many, or a class for an expanded clone.

CASGRGGKSSYNEQFF TRBV5-1 16 - TRBJ2-1
CASSLVGLAGVQKQFF TRBV13 16 - TRBJ2-1
CASSLVTKPFSYNEQFF TRBV5-4 17 - TRBJ2-1
CASAGTGLNLEAFF TRBV2 14 - TRBJ1-1
CASSLRRGARGNTEAFF TRBV19 17 - TRBJ1-1
CASSMVRGYSNQPQHF TRBV19 16 - TRBJ1-5
CASSLAGQTGGIRNEQFF TRBV7-9 18 - TRBJ2-1
CASSVRSRGGQPQHF TRBV27 15 once TRBJ1-5
CAWSVRHNHANTGELFF TRBV30 17 - TRBJ2-2
CASRAYHRNQPQHF TRBV6-1 14 - TRBJ1-5
CASSLNRPNTEAFF TRBV28 14 few TRBJ1-1
CASSQIDRANREKLFF TRBV4-1 16 - TRBJ1-4
CASSLFTGGDRGCGGYTF TRBV5-4 18 - TRBJ1-2
CSADSSYEQYF TRBV20-1 11 - TRBJ2-7